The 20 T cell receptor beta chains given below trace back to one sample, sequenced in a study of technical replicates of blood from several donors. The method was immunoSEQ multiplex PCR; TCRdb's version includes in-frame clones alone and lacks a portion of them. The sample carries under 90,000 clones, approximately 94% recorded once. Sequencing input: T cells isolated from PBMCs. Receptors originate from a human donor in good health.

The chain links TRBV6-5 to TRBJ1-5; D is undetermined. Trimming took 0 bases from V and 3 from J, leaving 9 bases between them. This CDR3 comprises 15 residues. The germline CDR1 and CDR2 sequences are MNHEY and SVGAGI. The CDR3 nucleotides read TGTGCCAGCAGTTACTCTGCGACACTCAATCAGCCCCAGCATTTT. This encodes CASSYSATLNQPQHF.

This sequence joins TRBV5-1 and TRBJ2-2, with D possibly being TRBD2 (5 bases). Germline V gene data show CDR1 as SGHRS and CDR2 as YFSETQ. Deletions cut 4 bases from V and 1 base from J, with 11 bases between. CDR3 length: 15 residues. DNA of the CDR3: TGCGCCAGCAGCCTAACCGGGGAGAACACCGGGGAGCTGTTTTTT. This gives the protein CASSLTGENTGELFF.

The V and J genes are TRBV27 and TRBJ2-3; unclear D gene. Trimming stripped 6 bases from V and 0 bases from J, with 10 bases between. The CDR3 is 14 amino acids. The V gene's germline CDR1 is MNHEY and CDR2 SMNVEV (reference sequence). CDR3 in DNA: TGTGCCAGCAGGACCACGACTAGCACAGATACGCAGTATTTT. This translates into CASRTTTSTDTQYF.

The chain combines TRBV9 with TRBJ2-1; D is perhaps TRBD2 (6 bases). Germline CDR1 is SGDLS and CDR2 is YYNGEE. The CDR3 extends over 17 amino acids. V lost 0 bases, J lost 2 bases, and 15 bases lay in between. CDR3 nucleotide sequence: TGTGCCAGCAGCGTAGCTACGGAGTGGAGGGCCTACAATGAGCAGTTCTTC. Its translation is CASSVATEWRAYNEQFF.

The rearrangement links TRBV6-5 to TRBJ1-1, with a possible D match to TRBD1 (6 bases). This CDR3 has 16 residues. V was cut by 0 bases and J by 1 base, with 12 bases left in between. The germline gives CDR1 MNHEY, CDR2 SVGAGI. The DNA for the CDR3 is TGTGCCAGCAGTTACTCCCCGGACAGACCGAACACTGAAGCTTTCTTT. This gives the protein CASSYSPDRPNTEAFF.

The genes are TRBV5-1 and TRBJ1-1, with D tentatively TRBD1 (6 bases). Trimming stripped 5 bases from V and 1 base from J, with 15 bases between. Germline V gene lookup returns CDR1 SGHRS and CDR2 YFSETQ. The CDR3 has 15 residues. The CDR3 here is CASRQNRVTNTEAFF. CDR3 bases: TGCGCCAGCAGACAGAACAGGGTTACGAACACTGAAGCTTTCTTT.

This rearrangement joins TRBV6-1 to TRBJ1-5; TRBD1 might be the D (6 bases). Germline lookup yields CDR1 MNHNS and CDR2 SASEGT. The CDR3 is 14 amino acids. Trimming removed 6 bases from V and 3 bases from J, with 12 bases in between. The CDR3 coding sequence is TGTGCCAGCAGCTACCGGGACATCAATCAGCCCCAGCATTTT. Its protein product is CASSYRDINQPQHF.

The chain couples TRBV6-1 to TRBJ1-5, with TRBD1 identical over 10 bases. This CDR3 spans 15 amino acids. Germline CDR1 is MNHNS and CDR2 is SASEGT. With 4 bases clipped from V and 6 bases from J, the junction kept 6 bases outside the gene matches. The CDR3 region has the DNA TGTGCCAGCAGTGTGGGGACAGGGGTGCGTCAGCCCCAGCATTTT. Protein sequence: CASSVGTGVRQPQHF.

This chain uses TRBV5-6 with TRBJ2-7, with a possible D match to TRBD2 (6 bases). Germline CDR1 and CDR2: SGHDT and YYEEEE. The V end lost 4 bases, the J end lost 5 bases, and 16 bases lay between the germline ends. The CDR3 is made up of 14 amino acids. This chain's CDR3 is CASSPPGGGNEQYF. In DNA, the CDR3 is TGTGCCAGCAGCCCGCCGGGTGGGGGGAACGAGCAGTACTTC.

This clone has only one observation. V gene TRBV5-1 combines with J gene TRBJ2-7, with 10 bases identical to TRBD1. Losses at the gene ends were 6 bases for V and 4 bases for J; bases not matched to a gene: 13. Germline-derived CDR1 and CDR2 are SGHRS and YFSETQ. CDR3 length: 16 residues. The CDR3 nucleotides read TGCGCCAGCAACCCCATCGACAGGGGGCCTTTTTACGAGCAGTACTTC. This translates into CASNPIDRGPFYEQYF. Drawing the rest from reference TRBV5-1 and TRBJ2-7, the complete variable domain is KAGVTQTPRYLIKTRGQQVTLSCSPISGHRSVSWYQQTPGQGLQFLFEYFSETQRNKGNFPGRFSGRQFSNSRSEMNVSTLELGDSALYLCASNPIDRGPFYEQYFGPGTRLTVT.

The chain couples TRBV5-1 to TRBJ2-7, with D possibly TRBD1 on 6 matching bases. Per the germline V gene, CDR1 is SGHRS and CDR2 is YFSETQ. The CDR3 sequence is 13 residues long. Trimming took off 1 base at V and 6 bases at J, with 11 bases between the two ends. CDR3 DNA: TGCGCCAGCAGCTTGAGTACAGGGCCCGAGCAGTACTTC. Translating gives CASSLSTGPEQYF.

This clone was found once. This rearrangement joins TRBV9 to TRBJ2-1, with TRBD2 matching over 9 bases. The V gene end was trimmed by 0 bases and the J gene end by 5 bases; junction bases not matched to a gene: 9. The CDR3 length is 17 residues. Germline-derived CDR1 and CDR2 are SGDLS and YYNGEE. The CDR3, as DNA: TGTGCCAGCAGCGTAGCAAGTGGGACTAGCCCACACAATGAGCAGTTCTTC. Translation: CASSVASGTSPHNEQFF.

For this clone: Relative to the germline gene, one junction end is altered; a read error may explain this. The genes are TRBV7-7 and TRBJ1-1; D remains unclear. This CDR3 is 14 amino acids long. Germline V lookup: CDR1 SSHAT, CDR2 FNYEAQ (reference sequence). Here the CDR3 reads CASSPLSGLNEAFF. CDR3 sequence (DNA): TGTGCTAGCAGCCCTTTATCGGGTTTGAATGAAGCTTTCTTT.

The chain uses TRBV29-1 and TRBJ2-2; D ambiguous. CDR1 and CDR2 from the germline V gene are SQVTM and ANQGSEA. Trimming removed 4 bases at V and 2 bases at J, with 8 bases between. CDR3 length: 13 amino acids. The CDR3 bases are TGCAGCGTTGCTCACACCAACACCGGGGAGCTGTTTTTT. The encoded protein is CSVAHTNTGELFF.

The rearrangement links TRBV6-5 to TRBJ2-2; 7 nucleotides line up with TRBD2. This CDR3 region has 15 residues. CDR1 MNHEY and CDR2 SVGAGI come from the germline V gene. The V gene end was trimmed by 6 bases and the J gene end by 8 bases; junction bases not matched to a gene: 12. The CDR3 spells CASSKRGDSWGELFF. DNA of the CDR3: TGTGCCAGCAGCAAACGGGGGGACTCCTGGGGGGAGCTGTTTTTT.

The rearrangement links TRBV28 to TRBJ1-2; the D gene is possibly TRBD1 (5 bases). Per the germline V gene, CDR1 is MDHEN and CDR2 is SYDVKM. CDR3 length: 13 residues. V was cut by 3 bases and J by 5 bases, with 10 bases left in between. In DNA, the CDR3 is TGTGCCAGCAGTTTCAGGGTCGTATATGGCTACACCTTC. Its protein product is CASSFRVVYGYTF.

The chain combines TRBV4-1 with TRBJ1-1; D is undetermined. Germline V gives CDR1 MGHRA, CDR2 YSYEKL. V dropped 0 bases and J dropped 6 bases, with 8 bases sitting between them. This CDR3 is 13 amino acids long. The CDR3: CASSQDRGSEAFF. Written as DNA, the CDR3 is TGCGCCAGCAGCCAAGATCGCGGGTCTGAAGCTTTCTTT.

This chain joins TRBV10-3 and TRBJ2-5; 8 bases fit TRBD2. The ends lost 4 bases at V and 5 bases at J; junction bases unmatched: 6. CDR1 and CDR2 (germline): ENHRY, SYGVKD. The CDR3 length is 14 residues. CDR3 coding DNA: TGTGCCATCAGTGGAGATAGCGGGGTTGAGACCCAGTACTTC. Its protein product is CAISGDSGVETQYF.

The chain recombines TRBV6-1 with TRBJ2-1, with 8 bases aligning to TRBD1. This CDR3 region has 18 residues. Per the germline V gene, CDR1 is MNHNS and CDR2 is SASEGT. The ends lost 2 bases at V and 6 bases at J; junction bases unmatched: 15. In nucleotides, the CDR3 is TGTGCCAGCAGTGAAATTTTCAGGGGGCCTCCCCCGTTCAATGAGCAGTTCTTC. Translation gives CASSEIFRGPPPFNEQFF.

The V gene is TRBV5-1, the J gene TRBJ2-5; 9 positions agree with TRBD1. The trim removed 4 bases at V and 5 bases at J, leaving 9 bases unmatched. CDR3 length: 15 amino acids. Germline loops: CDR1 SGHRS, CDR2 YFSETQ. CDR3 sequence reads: CASSLERGTGETQYF. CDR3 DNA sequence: TGCGCCAGCAGCCTTGAAAGAGGGACAGGGGAGACCCAGTACTTC. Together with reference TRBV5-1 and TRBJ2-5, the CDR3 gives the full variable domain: KAGVTQTPRYLIKTRGQQVTLSCSPISGHRSVSWYQQTPGQGLQFLFEYFSETQRNKGNFPGRFSGRQFSNSRSEMNVSTLELGDSALYLCASSLERGTGETQYFGPGTRLLVL.